Here is one TCR beta chain with its context. No antigen is known for it. CDR3 length equals 12 residues. Per germline, CDR1 SGHTA and CDR2 FQGTGA. V dropped 5 bases and J dropped 8 bases, with 12 bases sitting between them. Repertoires were generated with immunoSEQ multiplex PCR, while TCRdb's copy carries only in-frame clones and drops some. This sample has approximately 190,000 clones, with around 93% found just once. These data are taken from a study of T cell responses to AZD1222 COVID-19 vaccine. General study findings and limits: After two AZD1222 doses, spike-specific TCR breadth and depth rose versus day 0. The repertoires were collected only after the peak T cell response.

The sample here was peripheral blood, taken 28 days after the second AZD1222 dose. The chain couples TRBV7-3 to TRBJ1-1; tentatively, D is TRBD1 (5 bases). This clonotype was sampled from an adult who received the AZD1222 COVID-19 vaccine. The CDR3 sequence is CASSPGGAEAFF. The CDR3 DNA reads TGTGCCAGCAGCCCCGGGGGTGCGGAAGCTTTCTTT.